This record covers a single T cell receptor (beta chain). In the source study's methods: Using reference gene primer amplification, nucleated cell counts were estimated. The protocol was immunoSEQ multiplex PCR, while the TCRdb copy is restricted to in-frame clones and leaves out a portion. V and J calls and clone size are as listed in that table; D and trimming were resolved from the DNA. The sample shows 150,000 to 200,000 clones, approximately 80% of them seen only once. This entry comes from a study of blood T cell repertoires in COVID-19. Study summary: The United States, Italy and Spain supplied acute and convalescent COVID-19 samples. T cells, B-cell-depleted T cells, or PBMCs provided the cDNA or gDNA that served as material.

V lost 8 bases to trimming and J lost 2 bases, with 10 bases between them. Per germline, CDR1 LNHDA and CDR2 SQIVND (reference sequence). The CDR3 is made up of 13 amino acids. Sequencing was performed on peripheral blood. This clonotype was obtained from a man aged 50 to 60 who had recovered from COVID-19. The chain links TRBV19 to TRBJ2-4; TRBD1 might be the D (5 bases). The CDR3 here is CASSAGSKNIQYF. In nucleotides, the CDR3 is TGTGCCAGTTCTGCAGGGTCCAAAAACATTCAGTACTTC.